The following is a TCR beta chain sequence with its context. The sample is drawn from a study of PD-1 blockade in classical Hodgkin lymphoma. This CDR3 is 15 amino acids long. Trimming removed 3 bases at V and 2 bases at J, with 13 bases between. Germline CDR1 and CDR2: SGDLS and YYNGEE. Method: immunoSEQ multiplex PCR; TCRdb's copy keeps in-frame clones and lacks some. Among some 20,000 clones listed, over 60% were seen once. All patients experienced relapse after autologous stem cell transplantation, and brentuximab vedotin exposure was variable. This TCR derives from a human donor with classical Hodgkin lymphoma. The specimen comprised peripheral blood mononuclear cells (PBMCs), sampled at baseline. The chain is built from TRBV9 and TRBJ2-3; no firm D call. The CDR3, as DNA: TGTGCCAGCAGCGCCGCTCCCGACGTCACAGATACGCAGTATTTT. Protein sequence: CASSAAPDVTDTQYF.